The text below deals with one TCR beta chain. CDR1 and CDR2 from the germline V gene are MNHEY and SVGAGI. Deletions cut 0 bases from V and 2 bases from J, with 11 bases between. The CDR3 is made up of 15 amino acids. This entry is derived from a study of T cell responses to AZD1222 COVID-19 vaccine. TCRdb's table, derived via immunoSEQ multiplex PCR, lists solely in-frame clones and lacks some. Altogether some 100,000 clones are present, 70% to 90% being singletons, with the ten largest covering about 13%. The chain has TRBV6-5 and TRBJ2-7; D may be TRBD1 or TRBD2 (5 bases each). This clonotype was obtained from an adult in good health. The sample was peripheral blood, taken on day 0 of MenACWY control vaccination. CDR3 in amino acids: CASSYSAGSPYEQYF. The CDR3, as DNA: TGTGCCAGCAGTTACTCAGCAGGGAGCCCCTACGAGCAGTACTTC.